This T cell receptor (beta chain) was captured in a study of shared T cell receptors in the human thymus. The CDR3 extends over 14 amino acids. Generated by immunoSEQ multiplex PCR, the TCRdb table keeps only in-frame clones and is missing some. The table has 550,000 to 800,000 clones, 75% to 90% seen once; the top ten hold over 0.008%. These records were also assigned to another study, of human thymus T cells. That publication notes: Each of the donors was a healthy Finnish infant who was undergoing open corrective cardiac surgery for congenital heart defects. Thymic material originated from resections removed in the course of corrective heart surgery. An apparent bias in V and J gene usage was seen in thymic and blood repertoires. What related research reported was that thymic repertoires overlapped highly among unrelated individuals.

The V call is TRBV1, the J call TRBJ1-2; the table's D call, TRBD1, was not checked against the DNA. TRBV1 is recorded as a pseudogene. This receptor was identified in a girl under three years old with a congenital heart defect. The source material was thymocytes. The CDR3, as DNA: TGCACCAGCAGCCCTCCCAGGGTGGGGTCTGGCTACACCTTC. It encodes CTSSPPRVGSGYTF.